Listed below are T cell receptor beta chains from one sample, sequenced in a study of T cell repertoires in cytomegalovirus infection. What these receptors recognize is not known. TCRdb fed the reads into MiXCR, producing one record per CDR3 protein. The sample lists about 500,000 distinct CDR3 sequences; 33% were seen once. The sample here was cultured PBMCs, taken from culture after CMV antigen stimulation. These receptor sequences come from a human donor in good health (CMV status not recorded). Some clones in this sample may be carry-over from other donors' samples. Both conserved end residues are part of each CDR3. D genes are given only for firm matches. Clone size, where shown, is once, few, many, or a class for clones that have expanded.

j_gene: TRBJ1-1
d_gene: TRBD1
v_gene: TRBV6-5
abundance: few
CDR3aa: CASSYSGQGVRAFF
CDR3nt: TGTGCCAGCAGTTACTCAGGGCAGGGGGTACGAGCTTTCTTT

j_gene: TRBJ2-5
d_gene: TRBD2
v_gene: TRBV7-2
abundance: .
CDR3aa: CASSYRTSGPQETQYF
CDR3nt: TGTGCCAGCAGCTACAGGACTAGCGGGCCTCAAGAGACCCAGTACTTC

j_gene: TRBJ1-5
d_gene: .
v_gene: TRBV6-5
abundance: .
CDR3aa: CASRPYTGTQPQHF
CDR3nt: TGTGCCAGCAGGCCATATACAGGGACTCAGCCCCAGCATTTT

j_gene: TRBJ2-1
d_gene: TRBD2
v_gene: TRBV6-2/TRBV6-3
abundance: .
CDR3aa: CASSYPQLAGSVEQFF
CDR3nt: TGTGCCAGCAGTTACCCCCAGCTAGCGGGTTCTGTTGAGCAGTTCTTC

j_gene: TRBJ2-1
d_gene: .
v_gene: TRBV5-4
abundance: .
CDR3aa: CASSRGGGALDNEQFF
CDR3nt: TGTGCCAGCAGTAGGGGGGGAGGAGCCCTCGACAATGAGCAGTTCTTC

j_gene: TRBJ2-7
d_gene: TRBD1
v_gene: TRBV10-3
abundance: few
CDR3aa: CAISDNRDRPYEQYF
CDR3nt: TGTGCCATCAGTGACAACCGGGACAGACCCTACGAGCAGTACTTC

j_gene: TRBJ2-1
d_gene: .
v_gene: TRBV10-3
abundance: .
CDR3aa: CAISESGNEQFF
CDR3nt: TGTGCCATCAGTGAGTCGGGAAATGAGCAGTTCTTC

j_gene: TRBJ1-5
d_gene: .
v_gene: TRBV7-9
abundance: .
CDR3aa: CASSSGTPKAQHF
CDR3nt: TGTGCCAGCAGCTCCGGGACACCAAAAGCCCAGCATTTT

j_gene: TRBJ2-3
d_gene: .
v_gene: TRBV4-2
abundance: few
CDR3aa: CASSQTRGDRTDTQYF
CDR3nt: TGTGCCAGCAGCCAAACGAGGGGGGATCGCACAGATACGCAGTATTTT

j_gene: TRBJ2-7
d_gene: TRBD2
v_gene: TRBV7-2
abundance: .
CDR3aa: CASSSGLAGKRWDF
CDR3nt: TGTGCCAGCAGCTCCGGACTAGCGGGGAAGCGCTGGGACTTC

j_gene: TRBJ2-7
d_gene: .
v_gene: TRBV2
abundance: few
CDR3aa: CASTPGGTPLYEQYF
CDR3nt: TGTGCCAGCACTCCGGGCGGTACGCCTCTCTACGAGCAGTACTTC

j_gene: TRBJ2-7
d_gene: .
v_gene: TRBV20-1
abundance: .
CDR3aa: CSAGEQGSYEQYF
CDR3nt: TGCAGTGCTGGGGAACAGGGATCCTACGAGCAGTACTTC

j_gene: TRBJ2-5
d_gene: .
v_gene: TRBV4-3
abundance: many
CDR3aa: CASSQDTAVVGETQYF
CDR3nt: TGCGCCAGCAGCCAAGATACCGCGGTGGTTGGGGAGACCCAGTACTTC

j_gene: TRBJ2-1
d_gene: .
v_gene: TRBV6-1
abundance: .
CDR3aa: CASSDYRWDEQFF
CDR3nt: TGTGCCAGCAGTGATTACAGGTGGGATGAGCAGTTCTTC

j_gene: TRBJ2-1
d_gene: .
v_gene: TRBV7-6
abundance: once
CDR3aa: CASSLHLYNEQFF
CDR3nt: TGTGCCAGCAGCTTACACCTATACAATGAGCAGTTCTTC

j_gene: TRBJ2-6
d_gene: .
v_gene: TRBV27
abundance: .
CDR3aa: CASSPQTGANVLTF
CDR3nt: TGTGCCAGCAGTCCCCAGACCGGGGCCAACGTCCTGACTTTC

j_gene: TRBJ2-7
d_gene: .
v_gene: TRBV11-2
abundance: once
CDR3aa: CASSLEFRSYEQYF
CDR3nt: TGTGCCAGCAGCTTAGAGTTCAGGTCCTACGAGCAGTACTTC

j_gene: TRBJ2-2
d_gene: .
v_gene: TRBV6-2/TRBV6-3
abundance: few
CDR3aa: CASSYRGGNTGELFF
CDR3nt: TGTGCCAGCAGCTACAGGGGAGGGAACACCGGGGAGCTGTTTTTT

j_gene: TRBJ2-7
d_gene: TRBD2
v_gene: TRBV7-6
abundance: few
CDR3aa: CASSSAGTSGFREQYF
CDR3nt: TGTGCCAGCAGCTCAGCCGGGACTAGCGGCTTTAGAGAGCAGTACTTC

j_gene: TRBJ2-6
d_gene: .
v_gene: TRBV20-1
abundance: once
CDR3aa: CSASRVGGIAGANVLTF
CDR3nt: TGCAGTGCTAGTAGGGTGGGCGGGATAGCTGGGGCCAACGTCCTGACTTTC

j_gene: TRBJ1-1
d_gene: TRBD1
v_gene: TRBV6-5
abundance: few
CDR3aa: CASRPTGWFAFF
CDR3nt: TGTGCCAGCAGACCGACAGGGTGGTTCGCTTTCTTT

j_gene: TRBJ2-2
d_gene: .
v_gene: TRBV7-2
abundance: .
CDR3aa: CASSLIHGSGELFF
CDR3nt: TGTGCCAGCAGCTTAATCCATGGGTCCGGGGAGCTGTTTTTT

j_gene: TRBJ2-5
d_gene: TRBD2
v_gene: TRBV7-2
abundance: .
CDR3aa: CASSREEETQYF
CDR3nt: TGTGCCAGCAGCCGGGAGGAAGAGACCCAGTACTTC

j_gene: TRBJ1-6
d_gene: .
v_gene: TRBV19
abundance: .
CDR3aa: CASSADHRDSPLHF
CDR3nt: TGTGCCAGTAGTGCGGACCACAGGGATTCACCCCTCCACTTT

j_gene: TRBJ2-1
d_gene: TRBD2
v_gene: TRBV7-9
abundance: few
CDR3aa: CASIEREWNEQFF
CDR3nt: TGTGCCAGCATTGAGCGGGAGTGGAATGAGCAGTTCTTC

j_gene: TRBJ2-1
d_gene: .
v_gene: TRBV7-6
abundance: many
CDR3aa: CASSLDRPSYNEQFF
CDR3nt: TGTGCCAGCAGCTTAGATAGACCATCCTACAATGAGCAGTTCTTC

j_gene: TRBJ1-3
d_gene: .
v_gene: TRBV12-3/TRBV12-4
abundance: few
CDR3aa: CASSFSSLSGNTIYF
CDR3nt: TGTGCCAGCAGTTTTTCCTCCCTCTCTGGAAACACCATATATTTT

j_gene: TRBJ2-7
d_gene: TRBD1
v_gene: TRBV4-1
abundance: .
CDR3aa: CASSGRTGREQYF
CDR3nt: TGCGCCAGCAGCGGCCGGACAGGCCGCGAGCAGTACTTC